Given below is one T cell receptor (beta chain) in context. Its antigen is still unknown. The sample belongs to a study of cytomegalovirus exposure and HLA in healthy donors. Broader study findings: Most TCR sequences were seen very rarely across donors, but some public TCRs occurred in many. A later analysis associated around 17,000 TCR beta sequences with HLA alleles at a 0.05 false discovery rate. A later analysis linked a missense variant in DCLRE1C to the trimming of TCR beta V and J genes.

The PCR made use of 60 Vbeta and 13 Jbeta primers. The method was immunoSEQ multiplex PCR; TCRdb's version includes in-frame clones alone and lacks a portion of them. The repertoire consists of around 180,000 clones, with approximately 80% occurring once and the leading ten covering roughly 6%. Germline loops: CDR1 SNHLY, CDR2 FYNNEI. V trimming: 8 bases; J trimming: 2 bases; junction bases outside the gene matches: 5. The CDR3 is 14 amino acids. The sequenced sample consisted of PBMCs. The clonotype was recovered from a woman in her twenties or thirties in good health and CMV-seropositive. V gene TRBV2 combines with J gene TRBJ2-3, with 9 positions matching TRBD2. CDR3 coding DNA: TGTGCCAGCTGGGGCGGGGGGGCCACAGATACGCAGTATTTT. It translates to CASWGGGATDTQYF.